These T cell receptor beta chains were read from a single sample in a study of shared clonotypes between healthy human individuals. Assay used: immunoSEQ multiplex PCR; TCRdb lists only in-frame clones, some missing. The sample has 2 million to 2.5 million clones, about 92% seen once. The material sequenced was naive CD8+ T cells from PBMCs. These receptors came from a man aged 18 to 29 in good health. Some clones in this sample may be carry-over from other donors' samples. Each CDR3 is given with its conserved first and last residue. A D gene is named only where the DNA matches it firmly. Rows give clone size only sometimes, using once, few, many, or a class for an expanded clone.

v_call	d_call	clone_size	j_call	cdr3_nt	cdr3_aa
TRBV29-1	NA	NA	TRBJ2-2	TGCAGCGCGGATTTAACCGGGGAGCTGTTTTTT	CSADLTGELFF
TRBV14	TRBD2	NA	TRBJ2-5	TGTGCCAGCAGCCAAGGTTACCTAGCGGGTTCATGGGAGACCCAGTACTTC	CASSQGYLAGSWETQYF
TRBV27	NA	NA	TRBJ1-1	TGTGCCAGCAGTGAGAATCTCGGGACTGAAGCTTTCTTT	CASSENLGTEAFF
TRBV28	NA	NA	TRBJ2-7	TGTGCCAGCAGTCAGGACCGGGAAACCGTATGGGAGGAGCAGTACTTC	CASSQDRETVWEEQYF
TRBV9	NA	NA	TRBJ2-3	TGTGCCAGCAGCCCCCGTGGGGGCGGCGATCACACAGATACGCAGTATTTT	CASSPRGGGDHTDTQYF
TRBV7-3	TRBD2	NA	TRBJ2-1	TGTGCCAGCAGCACTTCTAGCGGGGGGAATGAGCAGTTCTTC	CASSTSSGGNEQFF
TRBV7-9	NA	few	TRBJ1-3	TGTGCCGCCGCAGGGGACCCAGACACCATATATTTT	CAAAGDPDTIYF
TRBV7-9	NA	few	TRBJ1-2	TGTGCCAGCAGCTCCCAGGGGTTCTATGGCTACACCTTC	CASSSQGFYGYTF
TRBV5-1	NA	once	TRBJ2-3	TGCGCCAGCAGTGAGGGTGGTGAACGAGATACGCAGTATTTT	CASSEGGERDTQYF
TRBV4-1	NA	few	TRBJ1-1	TGCGCCAGCAGCCAATCGGCGTGGGACGGGAACACTGAAGCTTTCTTT	CASSQSAWDGNTEAFF
TRBV7-3	TRBD2	NA	TRBJ2-1	TGTGCCAGCAGCTCCACTCGGACTAGCAAGAATGAGCAGTTCTTC	CASSSTRTSKNEQFF
TRBV28	NA	NA	TRBJ1-5	TGTGCCAGCAGCCGTGGACAGCGCAGAAATCAGCCCCAGCATTTT	CASSRGQRRNQPQHF
TRBV9	NA	NA	TRBJ1-2	TGTGCCAGCAGCCGTCGACAGGATAACTATGGCTACACCTTC	CASSRRQDNYGYTF
TRBV19	TRBD1	NA	TRBJ2-1	TGTGCCAGTACCGCGGACAGGACGAGTTACAATGAGCAGTTCTTC	CASTADRTSYNEQFF